This T cell receptor (beta chain) was identified during a study of control samples from healthy donors and cancer patients. Trimming pared 8 bases from V and 1 base from J, leaving 11 bases between. Per the germline V gene, CDR1 is MNHEY and CDR2 is SVGAGI. The CDR3 is 13 residues long. The method was immunoSEQ multiplex PCR; TCRdb's version includes in-frame clones alone and lacks a portion of them. The table records around 170,000 clones, 88% of them present only once. Input material: blood. The V call is TRBV6-5, the J call TRBJ1-1; D not resolved. The source is a woman in her twenties or thirties in good health. CDR3 protein: CASRLQRNTEAFF. CDR3 DNA: TGTGCCAGCCGCCTCCAGAGGAACACTGAAGCTTTCTTT.